This is a list of T cell receptor beta chains from one sample in a study of vaccination effects on CD4 cells after COVID-19. What these receptors recognize is not known. The data were produced by immunoSEQ multiplex PCR, yet TCRdb's version contains in-frame clones alone and is incomplete. The sample shows about 22,000 clones, more than 70% of them seen only once. The source was CD4+ T cells from PBMCs cultured with a peptide pool, collected before COVID-19 vaccination. These receptors came from a human donor who had a prior SARS-CoV-2 infection. Each CDR3 is given with its conserved first and last residue. Each record gives: clone size, CDR3 length, V gene, J gene, D gene, CDR3 protein, CDR3 DNA. The D gene is left open where the match is weak. The size field is filled for only some rows; it gives once, few, many or a size class.

NA	14	TRBV4-1	TRBJ2-3	NA	CASSQDNTRDTQYF	TGCGCCAGCAGCCAAGATAACACCCGGGATACGCAGTATTTT
NA	14	TRBV24-1	TRBJ2-2	NA	CATTGDLNTGELFF	TGTGCCACCACCGGGGACTTAAACACCGGGGAGCTGTTTTTT
NA	14	TRBV6-6	TRBJ2-7	TRBD1	CASSRPGGPYEQYF	TGTGCCAGCAGCCGACCAGGGGGACCCTACGAGCAGTACTTC
NA	14	TRBV11-2	TRBJ1-3	NA	CASSLRDGGNTIYF	TGTGCCAGCAGCTTACGAGACGGAGGAAACACCATATATTTT
NA	16	TRBV14	TRBJ2-1	TRBD1	CASSQDKQGARNEQFF	TGTGCCAGCAGCCAAGATAAGCAGGGGGCACGGAATGAGCAGTTCTTC
NA	15	TRBV19	TRBJ1-1	NA	CASSMRLASSTEAFF	TGTGCCAGTAGTATGCGGTTGGCGTCGAGCACTGAAGCTTTCTTT
NA	17	TRBV5-5	TRBJ1-6	NA	CASSLPTGTIDNSPLHF	TGTGCCAGCAGCTTGCCAACAGGCACAATAGATAATTCACCCCTCCACTTT
NA	12	TRBV9	TRBJ1-6	NA	CASSTGFSPLHF	TGTGCCAGCAGCACGGGGTTTTCACCCCTCCACTTT
NA	15	TRBV6-1	TRBJ1-4	NA	CASSELGTVGEKLFF	TGTGCCAGCAGTGAATTGGGGACTGTCGGCGAAAAACTGTTTTTT
NA	13	TRBV2	TRBJ2-3	TRBD2	CASSGTNTDTQYF	TGTGCCAGCAGCGGGACTAACACAGATACGCAGTATTTT
NA	14	TRBV13	TRBJ2-7	TRBD2	CASRPAGEGYEQYF	TGTGCCAGCAGGCCAGCGGGAGAAGGCTACGAGCAGTACTTC
NA	15	TRBV5-4	TRBJ2-1	NA	CASSLSGGRGNEQFF	TGTGCCAGCAGCTTGTCGGGGGGCCGGGGAAATGAGCAGTTCTTC
NA	13	TRBV2	TRBJ1-1	NA	CASSGQGNTEAFF	TGTGCCAGCAGTGGACAAGGCAACACTGAAGCTTTCTTT
NA	15	TRBV6-6	TRBJ1-4	TRBD1	CASSPTTGWLEKLFF	TGTGCCAGCAGCCCGACGACAGGGTGGTTAGAAAAACTGTTTTTT
once	13	TRBV6-1	TRBJ2-3	NA	CASSEALGDTQYF	TGTGCCAGCAGTGAAGCTTTGGGGGATACGCAGTATTTT
NA	12	TRBV5-1	TRBJ2-1	NA	CASSFTGEKQFF	TGCGCCAGCAGCTTTACAGGTGAGAAGCAGTTCTTC
NA	13	TRBV30	TRBJ1-2	NA	CAWSRDRPYGYTF	TGTGCCTGGAGTCGGGACCGGCCCTATGGCTACACCTTC
NA	15	TRBV24-1	TRBJ2-1	NA	CATSDGTAFPYEQFF	TGTGCCACCAGTGATGGGACGGCTTTTCCCTATGAGCAGTTCTTC
NA	10	TRBV12-3/TRBV12-4	TRBJ2-1	NA	CASGGYEQFF	TGTGCCAGCGGGGGTTATGAGCAGTTCTTC
NA	13	TRBV11-2	TRBJ1-1	NA	CASSSHWDTEAFF	TGTGCCAGCAGCTCCCATTGGGACACTGAAGCTTTCTTT
few	14	TRBV18	TRBJ2-2	NA	CASSPQVNTGELFF	TGTGCCAGCTCACCCCAGGTGAACACCGGGGAGCTGTTTTTT
NA	17	TRBV4-3	TRBJ2-5	TRBD2	CASSPRLSGRWEETQYF	TGCGCCAGCAGCCCTCGTCTTAGCGGGAGATGGGAGGAGACCCAGTACTTC
NA	19	TRBV7-9	TRBJ2-3	TRBD2	CASSFYSAGGLYVTDTQYF	TGTGCCAGCAGCTTCTATTCCGCGGGGGGGCTCTATGTCACAGATACGCAGTATTTT
NA	15	TRBV5-1	TRBJ1-1	NA	CASSSRMGARTEAFF	TGCGCCAGCAGCTCGCGGATGGGGGCGAGGACTGAAGCTTTCTTT
NA	15	TRBV5-4	TRBJ1-4	NA	CASSFDRNLNEKLFF	TGTGCCAGCAGCTTCGACAGGAACCTTAATGAAAAACTGTTTTTT
NA	17	TRBV6-1	TRBJ1-1	NA	CASSAPLGGQSNTEAFF	TGTGCCAGCAGTGCCCCCCTGGGGGGCCAGTCGAACACTGAAGCTTTCTTT
NA	15	TRBV20-1	TRBJ2-3	NA	CSASLGFGGTDTQYF	TGCAGTGCTAGTCTAGGTTTTGGGGGCACAGATACGCAGTATTTT
NA	13	TRBV7-8	TRBJ2-7	NA	CASSPGLDYEQYF	TGTGCCAGCAGCCCGGGACTGGACTACGAGCAGTACTTC
NA	15	TRBV7-8	TRBJ2-7	NA	CASSIERRGRNEQYF	TGTGCCAGCAGCATCGAGCGGCGGGGTCGGAACGAGCAGTACTTC
NA	14	TRBV5-8	TRBJ1-3	TRBD1	CASSVRGGGNTIYF	TGTGCCAGCAGCGTGAGAGGGGGCGGAAACACCATATATTTT
NA	12	TRBV5-6	TRBJ1-5	NA	CASSLNDQPQHF	TGTGCCAGCAGCTTAAACGATCAGCCCCAGCATTTT
NA	14	TRBV29-1	TRBJ1-1	NA	CSVMEGWAYTEAFF	TGCAGCGTTATGGAGGGCTGGGCGTACACTGAAGCTTTCTTT
NA	13	TRBV18	TRBJ1-2	NA	CASSISFLRGYTF	TGTGCCAGCTCTATCAGTTTTCTGAGGGGCTACACCTTC
NA	15	TRBV28	TRBJ2-1	NA	CASSRGGHGPDEQFF	TGTGCCAGCAGCCGTGGGGGCCACGGACCCGATGAGCAGTTCTTC
NA	15	TRBV9	TRBJ2-1	NA	CASSAGVSSYNEQFF	TGTGCCAGCAGCGCGGGCGTGAGCTCCTACAATGAGCAGTTCTTC
NA	11	TRBV18	TRBJ2-3	NA	CASSPWDTQYF	TGTGCCAGCTCCCCGTGGGATACGCAGTATTTT
NA	15	TRBV5-8	TRBJ2-7	NA	CASSWRRLDSYEQYF	TGTGCCAGCAGCTGGAGACGGCTAGACTCCTACGAGCAGTACTTC
NA	15	TRBV6-5	TRBJ2-3	NA	CASSSWAGYTDTQYF	TGTGCCAGCAGTTCGTGGGCGGGGTACACAGATACGCAGTATTTT
NA	15	TRBV5-6	TRBJ1-2	NA	CASSGRTVQIYGYTF	TGTGCCAGCAGCGGGAGGACCGTCCAAATCTATGGCTACACCTTC
NA	11	TRBV25-1	TRBJ2-1	NA	CASSAYNEQFF	TGTGCCAGCAGTGCATACAATGAGCAGTTCTTC
NA	15	TRBV25-1	TRBJ1-1	NA	CASRSLGGEGTEAFF	TGTGCCAGCAGATCCCTCGGGGGGGAGGGCACTGAAGCTTTCTTT
NA	16	TRBV6-5	TRBJ2-5	TRBD2	CASSYSSGGKQETQYF	TGTGCCAGCAGTTACTCGAGCGGGGGGAAACAAGAGACCCAGTACTTC
NA	16	TRBV5-1	TRBJ2-3	TRBD2	CASSLLGLAKADTQYF	TGCGCCAGCAGCTTGCTGGGACTAGCCAAAGCAGATACGCAGTATTTT
NA	15	TRBV7-9	TRBJ1-3	NA	CASSLNSGSGNTIYF	TGTGCCAGCAGCTTAAATTCGGGCTCTGGAAACACCATATATTTT
NA	16	TRBV6-1	TRBJ2-7	NA	CASSEARGWPSYEQYF	TGTGCCAGCAGTGAAGCGAGAGGTTGGCCATCCTACGAGCAGTACTTC
few	13	TRBV7-8	TRBJ1-1	TRBD1	CASSTQGGTEAFF	TGTGCCAGCAGCACACAGGGGGGAACTGAAGCTTTCTTT
NA	12	TRBV18	TRBJ2-7	NA	CASSPSIYEQYF	TGTGCCAGCTCACCATCAATCTACGAGCAGTACTTC
NA	14	TRBV7-8	TRBJ2-7	NA	CASSLSGRTYEQYF	TGTGCCAGCAGCTTATCGGGCAGGACTTACGAGCAGTACTTC
NA	14	TRBV2	TRBJ2-7	NA	CASTPEGLSYEQYF	TGTGCCAGCACCCCCGAAGGTCTCTCCTACGAGCAGTACTTC
NA	19	TRBV5-1	TRBJ2-4	TRBD1	CASSLEGMTGENQGYIQYF	TGCGCCAGCAGCTTGGAGGGGATGACAGGGGAAAACCAAGGGTACATTCAGTACTTC
NA	16	TRBV7-2	TRBJ2-1	TRBD2	CASRFSSGGVSNEQFF	TGTGCCAGCAGATTCTCTAGCGGGGGGGTATCCAATGAGCAGTTCTTC
NA	20	TRBV10-3	TRBJ1-2	TRBD1	CAISRFPRRDRGQGGYGYTF	TGTGCCATCAGTCGTTTCCCCCGCCGGGACAGGGGGCAGGGAGGCTATGGCTACACCTTC
NA	12	TRBV29-1	TRBJ1-1	NA	CSASPRAAEAFF	TGCAGCGCCTCCCCACGGGCTGCCGAAGCTTTCTTT
once	17	TRBV15	TRBJ2-3	TRBD2	CATSRDWSGGGSDTQYF	TGTGCCACCAGCAGAGATTGGAGCGGGGGAGGGTCAGATACGCAGTATTTT
few	13	TRBV19	TRBJ2-3	NA	CASSNLVTDTQYF	TGTGCCAGTAGTAATCTAGTGACAGATACGCAGTATTTT
NA	18	TRBV18	TRBJ2-3	TRBD2	CASSPTGTSGGSTDTQYF	TGTGCCAGCTCACCCACCGGGACTAGCGGAGGGAGCACAGATACGCAGTATTTT
NA	14	TRBV2	TRBJ2-7	NA	CASISDRSSYEQYF	TGTGCCAGCATATCCGACAGGAGCTCCTACGAGCAGTACTTC